The TCR beta chain under discussion was sequenced for a study of early T cells in non-severe SARS-CoV-2 infection. At the level of the study: Unpaired chains resulted from sequencing bulk RNA of unsorted whole blood.

The CDR3 is 17 residues long. The trim removed 5 bases at V and 4 bases at J, leaving 11 bases unmatched. Unique molecular identifiers tagged individual cDNA molecules. TCRdb re-called the 5' RACE reads through MiXCR, storing one row per CDR3 protein. The sample holds tens of thousands of distinct CDR3 sequences, roughly 18% seen once. The source was whole blood, collected at baseline. The sequence derives from an adult who was a healthcare worker with PCR-confirmed SARS-CoV-2 infection or an uninfected control (not recorded which). The chain carries TRBV12-3 or TRBV12-4 and TRBJ2-7; 13 bases line up with TRBD2. As DNA, the CDR3 is TGTGCCAGCAGTCCTGGACTAGCGGGAGCGCTTCTTTACGAGCAGTACTTC. Amino acid sequence: CASSPGLAGALLYEQYF.